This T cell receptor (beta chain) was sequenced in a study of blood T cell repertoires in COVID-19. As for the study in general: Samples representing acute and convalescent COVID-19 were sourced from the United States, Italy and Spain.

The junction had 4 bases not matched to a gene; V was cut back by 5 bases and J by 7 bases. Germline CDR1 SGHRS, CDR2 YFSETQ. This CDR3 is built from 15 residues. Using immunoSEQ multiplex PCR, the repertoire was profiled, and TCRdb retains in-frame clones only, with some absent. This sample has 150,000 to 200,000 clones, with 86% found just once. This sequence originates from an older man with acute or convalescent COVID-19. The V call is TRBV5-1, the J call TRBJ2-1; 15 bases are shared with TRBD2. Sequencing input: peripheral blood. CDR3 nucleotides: TGCGCCAGCAGGGCAGGACTAGCGGGAGGGAATGAGCAGTTCTTC. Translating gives CASRAGLAGGNEQFF.